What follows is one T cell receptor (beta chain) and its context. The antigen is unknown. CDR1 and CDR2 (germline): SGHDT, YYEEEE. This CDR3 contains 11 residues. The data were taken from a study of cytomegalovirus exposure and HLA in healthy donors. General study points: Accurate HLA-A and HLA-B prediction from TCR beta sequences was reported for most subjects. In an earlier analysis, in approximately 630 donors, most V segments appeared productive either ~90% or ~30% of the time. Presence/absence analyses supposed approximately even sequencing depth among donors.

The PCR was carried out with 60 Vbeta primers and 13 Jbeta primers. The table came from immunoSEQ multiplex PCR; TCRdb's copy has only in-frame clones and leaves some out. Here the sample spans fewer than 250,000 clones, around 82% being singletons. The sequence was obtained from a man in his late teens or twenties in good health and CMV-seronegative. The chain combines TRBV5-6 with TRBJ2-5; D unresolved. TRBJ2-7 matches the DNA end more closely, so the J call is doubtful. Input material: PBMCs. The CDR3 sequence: CASSLAYEQYF. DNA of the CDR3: TGTGCCAGCAGCTTGGCCTACGAGCAGTACTTC.